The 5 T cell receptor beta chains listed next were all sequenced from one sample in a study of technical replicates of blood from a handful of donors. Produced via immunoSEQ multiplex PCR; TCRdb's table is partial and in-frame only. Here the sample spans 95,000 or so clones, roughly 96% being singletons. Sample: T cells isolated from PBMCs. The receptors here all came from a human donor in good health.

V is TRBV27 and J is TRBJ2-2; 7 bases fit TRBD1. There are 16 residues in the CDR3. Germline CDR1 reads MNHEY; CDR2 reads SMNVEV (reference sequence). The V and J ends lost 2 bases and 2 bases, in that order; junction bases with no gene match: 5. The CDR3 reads CASSLKGGVNTGELFF. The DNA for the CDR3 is TGTGCCAGCAGTTTAAAAGGGGGCGTTAACACCGGGGAGCTGTTTTTT.

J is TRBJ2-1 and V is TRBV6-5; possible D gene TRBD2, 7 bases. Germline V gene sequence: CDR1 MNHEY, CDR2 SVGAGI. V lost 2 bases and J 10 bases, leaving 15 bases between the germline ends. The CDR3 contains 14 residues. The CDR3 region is CASSYRGREGEQFF. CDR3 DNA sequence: TGTGCCAGCAGTTACAGGGGGAGGGAGGGCGAGCAGTTCTTC.

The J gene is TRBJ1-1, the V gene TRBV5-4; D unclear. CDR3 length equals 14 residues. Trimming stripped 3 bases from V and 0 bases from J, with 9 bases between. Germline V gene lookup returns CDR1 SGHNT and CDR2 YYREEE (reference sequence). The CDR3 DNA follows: TGTGCCAGCAGCTGGGCCGTGGTGAACACTGAAGCTTTCTTT. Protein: CASSWAVVNTEAFF.

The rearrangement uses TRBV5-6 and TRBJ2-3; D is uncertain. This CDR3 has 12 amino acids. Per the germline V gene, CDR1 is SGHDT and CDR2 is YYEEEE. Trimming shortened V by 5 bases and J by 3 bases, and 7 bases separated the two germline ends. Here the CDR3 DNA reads TGTGCCAGCAGTACTTGGACAGATACGCAGTATTTT. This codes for CASSTWTDTQYF.

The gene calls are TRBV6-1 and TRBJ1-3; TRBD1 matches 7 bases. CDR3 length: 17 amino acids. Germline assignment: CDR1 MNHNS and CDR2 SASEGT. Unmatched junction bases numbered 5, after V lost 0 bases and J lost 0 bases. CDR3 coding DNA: TGTGCCAGCAGTGAAGCTCCGGACAGGTACTCTGGAAACACCATATATTTT. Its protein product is CASSEAPDRYSGNTIYF.